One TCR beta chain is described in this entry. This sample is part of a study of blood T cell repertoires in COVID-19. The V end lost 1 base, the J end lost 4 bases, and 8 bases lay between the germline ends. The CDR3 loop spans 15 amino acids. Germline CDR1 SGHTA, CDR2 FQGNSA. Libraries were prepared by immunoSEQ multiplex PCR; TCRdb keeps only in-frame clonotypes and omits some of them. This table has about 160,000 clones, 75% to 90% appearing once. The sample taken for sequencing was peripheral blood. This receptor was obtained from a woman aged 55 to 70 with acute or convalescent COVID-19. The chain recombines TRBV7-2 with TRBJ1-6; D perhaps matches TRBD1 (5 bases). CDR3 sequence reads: CASSLVGGYNSPLHF. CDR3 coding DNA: TGTGCCAGCAGCTTAGTGGGGGGTTATAATTCACCCCTCCACTTT.